This T cell receptor (beta chain) was captured by sequencing in a study of T cell repertoires in ileal Crohn's disease. Whole-study context: Every patient was operated on for stricturing (about 60%) or penetrating (about 40%) complications. About half of patients got postoperative therapy: around ten thiopurines, around 20 anti-TNF. The study's findings and limits: Clonality above 26.8% at surgery always came with endoscopic recurrence.

Assay: immunoSEQ multiplex PCR; the TCRdb copy retains only in-frame clones and omits some. Of thousands of clones in the sample, approximately 79% were seen once. This clone occurred a few times. Its specificity is unknown. Time point: proximal margin of the surgical specimen (macroscopically non-inflamed). The CDR3 is 10 residues long. V gene TRBV21-1 combines with J gene TRBJ2-1; the table calls TRBD2, which could not be checked here. TRBV21-1 constitutes a pseudogene. Sequences were obtained from ileal tissue. The sequence was collected from an adult with Crohn's disease. The CDR3 reads CASIDNEQFF. CDR3 coding DNA: TGTGCCAGCATCGACAATGAGCAGTTCTTC.